These T cell receptor beta chains were read from a single sample in a study of cytomegalovirus exposure and HLA in healthy donors. Using immunoSEQ multiplex PCR, the repertoire was profiled, and TCRdb retains in-frame clones only, with some absent. The sample comprises 150,000 to 200,000 clones, over 70% of which are singletons, and about 4% rests with the top ten. The specimen sequenced was PBMCs. Every receptor here comes from a woman in her sixties in good health and CMV-seropositive. Each CDR3 is given with its conserved first and last residue. A D gene is named only where the DNA matches it firmly. The listing skips clone size in some rows; elsewhere it reads once, few, many or a size class.

j_call v_call d_call clone_size cdr3_aa cdr3_nt
TRBJ1-2 TRBV6-6 . . CASSARNSNYGYTF TGTGCCAGCAGTGCTCGGAACAGTAACTATGGCTACACCTTC
TRBJ2-3 TRBV5-1 . . CASSTGVADTQYF TGCGCCAGCAGCACCGGGGTTGCAGATACGCAGTATTTT
TRBJ1-2 TRBV5-4 . few CASSAPQGNYGYTF TGTGCCAGCAGCGCGCCACAGGGTAACTATGGCTACACCTTC
TRBJ1-6 TRBV18 TRBD1 . CASSPGAGGVQSPLHF TGTGCCAGCTCACCCGGGGCAGGGGGCGTTCAATCACCCCTCCACTTT
TRBJ1-6 TRBV28 . . CASSAGPERLHF TGTGCCAGCAGTGCGGGCCCGGAGCGCCTCCACTTT
TRBJ2-3 TRBV7-9 TRBD2 . CASSFDGGNTDTQYF TGTGCCAGCAGCTTTGACGGGGGGAACACAGATACGCAGTATTTT
TRBJ1-2 TRBV7-9 TRBD1 . CASSPTGQGIRVYGYTF TGTGCCAGCAGCCCCACCGGACAGGGAATTCGGGTCTATGGCTACACCTTC
TRBJ2-3 TRBV30 TRBD2 . CAWSVGRGSDTQYF TGTGCCTGGAGTGTAGGGCGGGGGTCAGATACGCAGTATTTT
TRBJ2-2 TRBV7-2 TRBD2 . CAGHGPGGPDGELFF TGTGCCGGACATGGGCCGGGAGGGCCGGACGGGGAGCTGTTTTTT
TRBJ2-3 TRBV30 . . CAWSAGGDTQYF TGTGCCTGGAGTGCCGGGGGAGATACGCAGTATTTT
TRBJ2-3 TRBV7-9 TRBD2 . CASSLRTSGRTDTQYF TGTGCCAGCAGCCTGCGGACTAGCGGGCGCACAGATACGCAGTATTTT
TRBJ2-7 TRBV30 TRBD2 . CAWSVGIAGGPRQYF TGTGCCTGGAGTGTAGGAATAGCGGGAGGGCCCCGGCAGTACTTC
TRBJ2-5 TRBV15 TRBD2 few CATSSITSGGQETQYF TGTGCCACCAGCAGTATCACTAGCGGGGGACAAGAGACCCAGTACTTC
TRBJ1-4 TRBV4-1 . once CASSQRGLFEKLFF TGCGCCAGCAGCCAGAGGGGACTATTTGAAAAACTGTTTTTT
TRBJ2-7 TRBV5-4 . few CASSLRSAYEQYF TGTGCCAGCAGCTTGAGATCAGCCTACGAGCAGTACTTC
TRBJ2-1 TRBV6-5 . . CASSHLLGGAGEQFF TGTGCCAGCAGTCATCTCCTTGGGGGAGCGGGTGAGCAGTTCTTC
TRBJ1-4 TRBV2 TRBD1 . CASRRDRATNEKLFF TGTGCCAGCAGGCGGGACAGAGCAACTAATGAAAAACTGTTTTTT
TRBJ1-1 TRBV5-8 . . CASSKQGSTEAFF TGTGCCAGCAGCAAGCAGGGTAGCACTGAAGCTTTCTTT
TRBJ2-7 TRBV30 . . CAWSVMKYEQYF TGTGCCTGGAGTGTCATGAAATACGAGCAGTACTTC
TRBJ1-2 TRBV6-5 TRBD1 . CASSRRDRDYGYTF TGTGCCAGCAGTCGCCGGGACAGGGACTATGGCTACACCTTC
TRBJ1-2 TRBV19 TRBD1 . CASSTTGILYGYTF TGTGCCAGTAGTACGACAGGGATACTCTATGGCTACACCTTC
TRBJ2-1 TRBV19 TRBD2 . CASSRGGYNEQFF TGTGCCAGTAGTAGGGGGGGGTACAATGAGCAGTTCTTC
TRBJ2-7 TRBV4-2 TRBD1 . CASSQDRAYEQYF TGTGCCAGCAGCCAGGACAGGGCCTACGAGCAGTACTTC